This record covers a single T cell receptor beta chain. The target antigen is unknown. The data are from a study of shared clonotypes between healthy human individuals. Findings and caveats of the study: Inspection by rarefaction showed sorted-subset sequencing to be incomplete despite large depth. Genetic and exposure-history diversity was limited by the few donors.

The CDR3 spans 11 residues. Germline V gene lookup returns CDR1 DFQATT and CDR2 SNEGSKA (reference sequence). Per the authors' pipeline: Junction-only sequences without quality scores came from ImmunoSEQ, so filtering differed. Generated by immunoSEQ multiplex PCR, the TCRdb table keeps only in-frame clones and is missing some. V and J calls and clone size are as listed in that table; D and trimming were resolved from the DNA. The sample holds over 850,000 clones; 70% to 80% are singletons and the top ten take 0.55% to 0.7%. This sequence was found in a man aged 18 to 35 in good health. Some clones in this sample may be carry-over from other donors' samples. The chain is built from TRBV20-1 and TRBJ1-2, with D uncertain. Sequencing used memory CD4+ T cells from PBMCs. Subset defined: CD45RA-negative fraction. The DNA for the CDR3 is TGCGCAGTAGAGGCCTCCTATGGCTACACCTTC. It translates to CAVEASYGYTF.